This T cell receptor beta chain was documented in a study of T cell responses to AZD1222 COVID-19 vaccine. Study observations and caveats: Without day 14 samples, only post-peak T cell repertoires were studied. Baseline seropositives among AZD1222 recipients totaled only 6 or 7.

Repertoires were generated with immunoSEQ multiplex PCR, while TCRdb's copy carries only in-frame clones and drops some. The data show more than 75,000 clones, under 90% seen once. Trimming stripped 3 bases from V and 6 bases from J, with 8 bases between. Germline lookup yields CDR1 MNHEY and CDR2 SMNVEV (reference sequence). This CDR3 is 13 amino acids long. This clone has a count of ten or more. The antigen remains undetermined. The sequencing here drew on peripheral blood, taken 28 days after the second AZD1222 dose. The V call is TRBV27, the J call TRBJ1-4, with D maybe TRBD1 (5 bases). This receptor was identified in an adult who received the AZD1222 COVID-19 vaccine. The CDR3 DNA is TGTGCCAGCAGTTTTTCAGGGTATGAAAAACTGTTTTTT. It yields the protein CASSFSGYEKLFF.